Included here is one T cell receptor beta chain sequence, with context. The data derive from a study of blood T cell repertoires in COVID-19. Study summary: Researchers got acute and convalescent COVID-19 samples from the United States, Italy and Spain. The analysed material was cDNA or gDNA that came from T cells, B-cell-depleted T cells, or PBMCs.

Original data processing: Amplification with reference gene primers provided the estimates of nucleated cell counts. Assay used: immunoSEQ multiplex PCR; TCRdb lists only in-frame clones, some missing. D and trimming come from the DNA, and the V and J calls and clone size come from that table. Of more than 85,000 clones listed, 70% to 85% are singletons. Germline V gene lookup returns CDR1 SGHTA and CDR2 FQGNSA. Trimming left V 2 bases short and J 5 bases short, with 12 bases between. This CDR3 has 15 amino acids. Specimen: peripheral blood. This clonotype was sampled from a man in his 70s with acute or convalescent COVID-19. The V gene is TRBV7-2, the J gene TRBJ2-2; D is ambiguous. CDR3: CASSLMGPETGELFF. The CDR3 DNA reads as TGTGCCAGCAGCTTAATGGGCCCAGAAACCGGGGAGCTGTTTTTT. Filled out from reference TRBV7-2 and TRBJ2-2, the complete variable domain reads GAGVSQSPSNKVTEKGKDVELRCDPISGHTALYWYRQSLGQGLEFLIYFQGNSAPDKSGLPSDRFSAERTGGSVSTLTIQRTQQEDSAVYLCASSLMGPETGELFFGEGSRLTVL.